Following are 11 T cell receptor beta chains from one sample sequenced in a study of shared T cell receptors in the human thymus. Produced via immunoSEQ multiplex PCR; TCRdb's table is partial and in-frame only. The repertoire has a few hundred thousand clones, 95% of them found once; the top ten carry 0.02%. The material sequenced was thymocytes. These receptor sequences come from a human donor.

V usage is TRBV25-1 and J usage is TRBJ1-5; D perhaps matches TRBD1 (6 bases). V lost 3 bases to trimming and J lost 6 bases, with 12 bases between them. CDR1 and CDR2 from the germline V gene are MGHDK and SYGVNS. The CDR3 consists of 14 residues. CDR3 nucleotides: TGTGCCAGCAGTGACAGGGGTATTGGTCAGCCCCAGCATTTT. Residues: CASSDRGIGQPQHF.

This clone appeared a single time. J is TRBJ2-7 and V is TRBV7-9, with D possibly matching TRBD2 (5 bases). This CDR3 region has 13 residues. V lost 6 bases and J 2 bases, leaving 11 bases between the germline ends. In germline, CDR1 is SEHNR, CDR2 FQNEAQ (reference sequence). The DNA of the CDR3 is TGTGCCAGCAGTGCCCGGGAAGCCTACGAGCAGTACTTC. The encoded protein is CASSAREAYEQYF.

The chain employs TRBV27 and TRBJ1-1, with D unresolved. With 6 bases removed from V and 8 bases from J, the gap between germline ends came to 16 bases. Germline lookup yields CDR1 MNHEY and CDR2 SMNVEV (reference sequence). The CDR3 length is 13 residues. CDR3 protein: CASSPRAGTEAFF. The CDR3, as DNA: TGTGCCAGCAGCCCACGAGCTGGAACGGAAGCTTTCTTT.

The CDR3 DNA reads TGTGCCAGTAGTGCCGGGACAGGGGGCCCCGCCCCTCCTAACGAGCAGTACTTC. This sequence encodes CASSAGTGGPAPPNEQYF. V gene TRBV19 combines with J gene TRBJ2-7; TRBD1 matches at 12 bases. The CDR3 totals 18 residues. The V and J ends lost 5 bases and 5 bases, in that order; junction bases with no gene match: 16. Germline CDR1 reads LNHDA; CDR2 reads SQIVND (reference sequence).

This clone was seen only once. This chain connects TRBV6-1 to TRBJ1-5; D is perhaps TRBD1 (6 bases). The CDR3 contains 16 residues. The germline V and J ends were trimmed by 3 bases and 3 bases, with 15 bases remaining between them. Germline-derived CDR1 and CDR2 are MNHNS and SASEGT. The CDR3 sequence: CASSELKQGVNQPQHF. The DNA of the CDR3 is TGTGCCAGCAGTGAGTTGAAACAGGGCGTCAATCAGCCCCAGCATTTT.

This clone has only one observation. The gene calls are TRBV5-6 and TRBJ2-7; TRBD2 is a possible D gene (6 bases). This CDR3 has 14 amino acids. Trimming removed 4 bases from V and 5 bases from J, with 16 bases in between. Germline V gene lookup returns CDR1 SGHDT and CDR2 YYEEEE. CDR3 loop: CASSPEGLGDEQYF. In nucleotides, the CDR3 is TGTGCCAGCAGCCCGGAGGGCCTTGGGGACGAGCAGTACTTC.

The rearrangement joins TRBV5-1 to TRBJ2-1, with 8 bases that match TRBD1. CDR1 and CDR2 from the germline V gene are SGHRS and YFSETQ. J lost 5 bases, V lost 5 bases, and 6 bases had no gene match. The CDR3 consists of 14 residues. In DNA, the CDR3 is TGCGCCAGCAGAGGGAGACAGGGGAACAATGAGCAGTTCTTC. Translated, it gives CASRGRQGNNEQFF.

This clone was observed once. The chain couples TRBV5-1 to TRBJ2-5, with TRBD1 matching over 9 bases. This CDR3 is built from 15 residues. The trim removed 3 bases at V and 5 bases at J, leaving 8 bases unmatched. Germline CDR1 and CDR2: SGHRS and YFSETQ. The CDR3 protein is CASSSGTGPGETQYF. CDR3 DNA sequence: TGCGCCAGCAGCTCCGGGACAGGGCCAGGGGAGACCCAGTACTTC. Full variable domain (outside the CDR3, taken from reference TRBV5-1 and TRBJ2-5): KAGVTQTPRYLIKTRGQQVTLSCSPISGHRSVSWYQQTPGQGLQFLFEYFSETQRNKGNFPGRFSGRQFSNSRSEMNVSTLELGDSALYLCASSSGTGPGETQYFGPGTRLLVL.

V usage is TRBV28 and J usage is TRBJ1-5, with D unresolved. V lost 2 bases to trimming and J lost 0 bases, with 5 bases between them. Germline V lookup: CDR1 MDHEN, CDR2 SYDVKM. There are 14 residues in the CDR3. CDR3 coding DNA: TGTGCCAGCAGTTTAGAATATAGCAATCAGCCCCAGCATTTT. It yields the protein CASSLEYSNQPQHF.

CDR3 amino acids: CASSFPIEGILVIGELFF. CDR3 bases: TGTGCCAGCAGCTTCCCGATCGAGGGAATACTAGTGATCGGGGAGCTGTTTTTT. The chain employs TRBV7-9 and TRBJ2-2, with D possibly matching TRBD2 (5 bases). Germline V gives CDR1 SEHNR, CDR2 FQNEAQ (reference sequence). V shed 3 bases and J shed 7 bases, with 24 bases lying between them. The length of the CDR3 is 18 residues.

As DNA, the CDR3 is TGCGCCAGCACTTTAAACGGGACTAGCGGACGCACAGATACGCAGTATTTT. This translates into CASTLNGTSGRTDTQYF. The chain joins TRBV10-1 to TRBJ2-3, with TRBD2 matching 11 bases. Germline values: CDR1 WNHNN, CDR2 SYGVQD (reference sequence). The CDR3 extends over 17 amino acids. With 7 bases clipped from V and 1 base from J, the junction kept 10 bases outside the gene matches.